The subject of this entry is one TCR beta chain. No antigen is known for it. This entry belongs to a study of T cells in Graves' hyperthyroidism and ophthalmopathy. Study results and caveats: Expanded thyroid clonotypes (above 0.001) were mostly also found in blood. Through a model of 13 V-J features, ophthalmopathy was separated from stable hyperthyroidism.

This sample holds PBMCs from around 9.9 ml fresh peripheral blood. RNA transcripts provided the source from which TCR beta CDR3 regions were amplified. HTBI primers were employed in a first-round RT-PCR of the TCR CDR3. TCRdb re-analysed the multiplex PCR reads in MiXCR, keeping a single row per CDR3 protein. The sample lists roughly 530,000 distinct CDR3 sequences, 15% to 20% occurring once. The CDR3 loop spans 16 amino acids. CDR1 is LGHNA, CDR2 YSLEER, per germline. The J segment lost 4 bases and the V segment lost 2 bases, leaving 7 bases of the junction unmatched. The sequence derives from a woman under 30 with Graves' ophthalmopathy. Sequencing was performed on blood. This chain links TRBV4-3 with TRBJ2-2; 7 bases are a match to TRBD2. The CDR3 loop is CASSQKGRAGTGELFF. CDR3 nucleotides: TGCGCCAGCAGCCAAAAAGGGAGGGCGGGCACCGGGGAGCTGTTTTTT.